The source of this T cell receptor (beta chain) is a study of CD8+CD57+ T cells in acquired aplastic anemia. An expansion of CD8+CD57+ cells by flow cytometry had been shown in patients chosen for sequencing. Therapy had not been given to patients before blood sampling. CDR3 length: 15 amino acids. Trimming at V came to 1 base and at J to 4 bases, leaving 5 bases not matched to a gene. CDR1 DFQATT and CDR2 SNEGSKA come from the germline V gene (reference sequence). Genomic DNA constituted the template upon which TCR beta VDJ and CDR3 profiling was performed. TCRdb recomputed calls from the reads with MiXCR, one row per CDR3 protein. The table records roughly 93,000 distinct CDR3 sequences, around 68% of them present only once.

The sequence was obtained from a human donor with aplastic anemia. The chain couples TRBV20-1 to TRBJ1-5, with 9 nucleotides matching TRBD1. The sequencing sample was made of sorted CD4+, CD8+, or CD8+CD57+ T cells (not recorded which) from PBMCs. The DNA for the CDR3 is TGCAGTGCTAGAGGGGGGGACAGGGAAAATCAGCCCCAGCATTTT. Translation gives CSARGGDRENQPQHF.